Following are 5 T cell receptor beta chains from one sample sequenced in a study of early T cells in non-severe SARS-CoV-2 infection. From the 5' RACE reads, TCRdb called clonotypes with MiXCR, one entry per CDR3 protein. The repertoire holds tens of thousands of distinct CDR3 sequences, with nearly 5.5% as singletons. Sequencing was done on a sample of whole blood. These receptors came from an adult who was a healthcare worker with PCR-confirmed SARS-CoV-2 infection or an uninfected control (not recorded which).

The rearrangement joins TRBV29-1 to TRBJ2-3, with 10 nucleotides matching TRBD2. CDR3 size: 14 residues. The trim removed 7 bases at V and 0 bases at J, leaving 4 bases unmatched. CDR1 SQVTM and CDR2 ANQGSEA come from the germline V gene. The CDR3 here is CSGILAGSTDTQYF. The CDR3 region has the DNA TGCAGCGGGATACTAGCGGGAAGCACAGATACGCAGTATTTT.

This clonotype was picked up many times. The rearrangement uses TRBV28 and TRBJ2-1, with a weak D call TRBD2 (6 bases). Germline CDR1 reads MDHEN; CDR2 reads SYDVKM. The CDR3 contains 15 residues. V gave up 4 bases and J gave up 6 bases, with 16 bases separating them. CDR3 residues: CASSSLARGVNEQFF. The CDR3 DNA follows: TGTGCCAGCAGTTCCCTAGCGAGAGGGGTCAATGAGCAGTTCTTC.

The chain uses TRBV27 and TRBJ1-4; tentatively, D is TRBD1 (6 bases). The germline V gene has CDR1 MNHEY and CDR2 SMNVEV (reference sequence). This CDR3 is 14 amino acids long. V lost 8 bases to trimming and J lost 4 bases, with 14 bases between them. In DNA, the CDR3 is TGTGCCAGCGGGAGGGGGGGACTTAATGAAAAACTGTTTTTT. As protein: CASGRGGLNEKLFF.

V is TRBV7-3 and J is TRBJ2-2; 9 bases match TRBD1. Germline V gene lookup returns CDR1 SGHTA and CDR2 FQGTGA. V dropped 5 bases and J dropped 5; count of bases not matched to a gene: 9. There are 16 residues in the CDR3. CDR3 loop: CASSETGQGSTGELFF. For the CDR3, the DNA is TGTGCCAGCAGCGAGACGGGACAGGGCTCGACCGGGGAGCTGTTTTTT.

A few counts support this clonotype. CDR3 sequence (DNA): TGCGCCAGCAGCTCCGGGACAGAAACCGGGGAGCTGTTTTTT. Translation: CASSSGTETGELFF. The chain joins TRBV5-1 to TRBJ2-2; TRBD1 aligns across 7 bases. The CDR3 has 14 residues. CDR1 and CDR2 from the germline V gene are SGHRS and YFSETQ. V gave up 3 bases and J gave up 5 bases; unmatched junction bases: 4.